This T cell receptor (beta chain) is from a study of cytomegalovirus exposure and HLA in healthy donors. Study-wide findings and caveats: Some TCR beta chains (about 180 of them) were listed as cytomegalovirus-associated. Data from an earlier analysis indicated that most TCR beta V segments were productive either about 87% or about 30% of the time. Per a later analysis, 16,951 TCR beta sequences showed association with HLA alleles at 0.05 false discovery rate. In a later analysis, parvovirus B19, influenza, CMV and Epstein-Barr virus appeared linked to several top co-occurrence clusters.

Comments on this clone: Antigen specificity is unknown.

A multiplex PCR was run with 60 Vbeta primers and 13 Jbeta primers. TCRdb's table, derived via immunoSEQ multiplex PCR, lists solely in-frame clones and lacks some. The data show around 190,000 clones, around four fifths seen once. The material sequenced was PBMCs. The receptor's source is a man between 40 and 49 years old in good health and CMV-seropositive.

In nucleotides, the CDR3 is TGCGCCAGCAGCCGGGGACAGGGGGCAAGGAATGAGCAGTTCTTC. Translation gives CASSRGQGARNEQFF. This chain joins TRBV4-1 and TRBJ2-1, with TRBD1 identical over 12 bases. The CDR3 consists of 15 residues. The germline gives CDR1 MGHRA, CDR2 YSYEKL. J lost 7 bases, V lost 4 bases, and 5 bases had no gene match.